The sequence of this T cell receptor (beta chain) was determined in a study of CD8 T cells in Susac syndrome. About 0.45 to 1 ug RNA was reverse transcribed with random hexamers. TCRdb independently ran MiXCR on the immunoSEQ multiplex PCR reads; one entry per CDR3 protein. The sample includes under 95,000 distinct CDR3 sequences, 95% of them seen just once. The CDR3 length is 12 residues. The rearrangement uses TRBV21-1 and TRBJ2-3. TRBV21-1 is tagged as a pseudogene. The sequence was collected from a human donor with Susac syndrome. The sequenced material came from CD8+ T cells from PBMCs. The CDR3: CASSKDTDTQYF. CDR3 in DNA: TGTGCCAGCAGCAAAGACACAGATACGCAGTATTTT.